The entry below gives a single TCR beta chain sequence along with its context. There are a few counts of this clonotype. This receptor's antigen is unknown. A single base separates this from a much larger clone, so it may be a read error. The germline V gene sets CDR1 to MDHEN and CDR2 to SYDVKM. The CDR3 spans 15 residues, from the cysteine through the phenylalanine. The retained sequence is limited to the CDR3, 45 bases, with the frame set at the first base. TCR libraries were constructed from 400 to 500 ng RNA using the Immunoverse kit, and molecular barcoded adaptors covering alpha/delta and beta/gamma chains were employed. TCR library preparation was performed with the same RNA that was used for transcriptome sequencing. Sequencing of the TCR libraries was done on an Illumina HiSeq 4000 with 2 x 150 cycles. Concerning the study's data processing: MiXCR aligned TCR reads to human V, D, J and C references and assembled the aligned reads into CDR3 clonotypes, with quality filtering and error correction included. The tcR package in R was used for analysis of clonotype counts and gene usage diversity. Raw mapping reads were checked after the RNA-seq reads had been mapped by STAR aligner version 2.5.3a onto the human GRCh37 genome. IR-seq fastq files were randomly downsampled with Seqtk 1.3 to test the effect of sequencing depth on detected clonotypes. The public sequencing data were trimmed at Q25 with fastp and processed into clonotypes with MiXCR by TCRdb, which kept only in-frame beta chains. Under each unique CDR3 protein, matching rows form one entry showing the most common genes and DNA. These V and J calls rely on TCRdb rather than the paper's analysis. This sample comprises some 130,000 distinct CDR3 sequences, 13% of them detected only once. 7.5% to 10% of the sample goes to the ten largest clones.

The sample comes from a study of read filtering for tumor transcriptome and immune sequencing (dated by TCRdb to the early 2020s). In the study overall: The cohort had about 17 male and 11 to 15 female patients with a mean age of about 70 years, ranging from about 45 to 85. By revised international staging, 8 or 9 patients were R-ISS I, over 15 were R-ISS II and over five were R-ISS III. TCR repertoires obtained by targeted immune repertoire sequencing and by bulk whole-transcriptome sequencing performed on the same bone marrow samples were compared. A main aim was a read-filtering strategy for immune repertoire data, specifically whether clonotypes supported by a single read should be removed. Whole-transcriptome libraries were prepared with the TruSeq RNA Access Library Prep Kit after DNase treatment. Per sample, about 4.05 to 11 million TCR-region mapped reads were obtained with IR-seq, compared with only about 80 to 1,300 with RNA-seq.

The paper's findings and limits, for the study overall: The correlation between IR-seq and RNA-seq shared clonotype proportions was increased by removal of single-read clonotypes. In IR-seq, roughly 79% of clonotypes but approximately 3.2% of total reads were represented by single-read clonotypes, whereas in RNA-seq, about 70% of clonotypes and more than 35% of reads were represented by single-read clonotypes. The sorted CD138-negative fraction was a mixed bone marrow immune population, not purified T cells. Compared with RNA-seq, IR-seq captured clonotypes at much higher depth and more reliably, and a smaller IR-seq throughput was enough to identify most shared clonotypes.

Each patient had bone marrow sampled at the time of active disease. Isolation of bone marrow mononuclear cells was performed by Ficoll-Hypaque density gradient centrifugation. CD138-negative cells were obtained by negative selection after labeling with CD138 magnetic microbeads on a MACS separator, removing myeloma plasma cells. The purity of the isolated cells was checked by flow cytometry with CD138 antibodies on an Attune NxT. TRIzol reagent was used to extract total RNA, which was then quantified with a NanoDrop spectrophotometer. For each patient, paired RNA-seq and IR-seq were run on the CD138-negative bone marrow sample from that patient.

This clonotype was sampled from a donor aged 40 or older with multiple myeloma. This chain joins TRBV28 to TRBJ2-1; 8 bases in between match TRBD2. Sequenced sample: a population of CD138-negative cells sorted from bone marrow. The label giving this sample's cell subset or site can be read as: bone marrow mononuclear cells depleted of CD138+ plasma/myeloma cells by negative magnetic selection. The DNA sequence is TGTGCCAGCAGCCGTGCCAGGACTAGCCGTGGCGAGCAGCTCTTC. Its protein is CASSRARTSRGEQLF.